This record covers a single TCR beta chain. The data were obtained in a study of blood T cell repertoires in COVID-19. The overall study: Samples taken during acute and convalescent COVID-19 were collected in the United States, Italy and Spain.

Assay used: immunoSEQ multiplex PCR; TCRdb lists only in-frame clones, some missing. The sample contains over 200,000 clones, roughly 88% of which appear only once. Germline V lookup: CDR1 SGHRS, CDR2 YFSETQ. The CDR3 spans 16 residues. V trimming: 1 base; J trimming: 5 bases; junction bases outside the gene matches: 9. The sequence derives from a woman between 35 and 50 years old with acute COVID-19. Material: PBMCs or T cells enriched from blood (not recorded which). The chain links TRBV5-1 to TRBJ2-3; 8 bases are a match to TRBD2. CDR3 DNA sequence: TGCGCCAGCAGCTTGATGCGCGGGGGGCAGGGAGATACGCAGTATTTT. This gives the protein CASSLMRGGQGDTQYF.